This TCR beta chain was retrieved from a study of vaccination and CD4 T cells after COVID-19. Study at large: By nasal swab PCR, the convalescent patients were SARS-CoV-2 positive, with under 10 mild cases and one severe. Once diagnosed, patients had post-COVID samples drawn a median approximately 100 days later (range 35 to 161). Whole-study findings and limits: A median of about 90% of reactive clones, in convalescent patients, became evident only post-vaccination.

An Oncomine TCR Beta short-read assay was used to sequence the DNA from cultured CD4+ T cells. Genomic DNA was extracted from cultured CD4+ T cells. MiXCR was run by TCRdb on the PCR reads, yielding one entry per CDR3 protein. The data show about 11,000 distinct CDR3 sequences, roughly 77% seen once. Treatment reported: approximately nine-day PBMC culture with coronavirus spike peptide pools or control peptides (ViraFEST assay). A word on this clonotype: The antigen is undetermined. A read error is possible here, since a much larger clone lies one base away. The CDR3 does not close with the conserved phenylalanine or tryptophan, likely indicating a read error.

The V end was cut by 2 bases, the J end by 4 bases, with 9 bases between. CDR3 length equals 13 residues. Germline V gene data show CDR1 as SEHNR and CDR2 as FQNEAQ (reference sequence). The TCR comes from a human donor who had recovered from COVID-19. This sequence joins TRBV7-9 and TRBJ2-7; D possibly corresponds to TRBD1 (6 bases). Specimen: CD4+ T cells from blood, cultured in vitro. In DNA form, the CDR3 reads TGTGCCAGCAGCTTACAAAGGGGGTACGAGCAGTACCTC. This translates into CASSLQRGYEQYL.